This record concerns one TCR beta chain sequence. The target antigen is unknown. V was clipped by 5 bases and J by 5 bases; unmatched bases: 1. The CDR3 has 13 amino acids. TCRdb re-called the 5' RACE reads with MiXCR, one entry per CDR3 protein. The sample lists fewer than 500,000 distinct CDR3 sequences, approximately 24% seen once, with around 3% in the top ten. This record belongs to a study of identical twins. Study-level points and caveats: Memory repertoires lacked the insertion deficit that abundant cord blood beta clonotypes showed.

The data were also submitted as part of a second study, on T cells expressing NK-cell markers. From that report: Repertoire data for TCR beta were derived from sorted T cells (CD3+CD56+NKG2C+, CD3+CD56+NKG2C- and CD3+CD56-NKG2C+).

The TCR originated in a woman between 18 and 29 years old in good health. The rearrangement uses TRBV12-3 or TRBV12-4 and TRBJ2-4; the match to TRBD1 covers 9 bases. Specimen: CD4+ T cells sorted from blood. The chain's CDR3 is CASSRTGENIQYF. The CDR3 region has the DNA TGTGCCAGCAGTCGGACAGGGGAAAACATTCAGTACTTC.